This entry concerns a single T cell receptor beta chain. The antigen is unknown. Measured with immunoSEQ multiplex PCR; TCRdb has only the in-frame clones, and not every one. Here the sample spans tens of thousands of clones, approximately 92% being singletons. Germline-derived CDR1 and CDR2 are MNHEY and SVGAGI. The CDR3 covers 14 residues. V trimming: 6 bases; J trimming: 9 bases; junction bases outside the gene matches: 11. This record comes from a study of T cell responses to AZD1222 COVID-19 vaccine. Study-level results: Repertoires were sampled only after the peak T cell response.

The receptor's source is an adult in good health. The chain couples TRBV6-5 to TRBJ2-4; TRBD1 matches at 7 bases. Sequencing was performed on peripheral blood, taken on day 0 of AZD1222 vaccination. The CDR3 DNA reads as TGTGCCAGCAGCGCCGGGACAGCGTCGACCATTCAGTACTTC. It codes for CASSAGTASTIQYF.